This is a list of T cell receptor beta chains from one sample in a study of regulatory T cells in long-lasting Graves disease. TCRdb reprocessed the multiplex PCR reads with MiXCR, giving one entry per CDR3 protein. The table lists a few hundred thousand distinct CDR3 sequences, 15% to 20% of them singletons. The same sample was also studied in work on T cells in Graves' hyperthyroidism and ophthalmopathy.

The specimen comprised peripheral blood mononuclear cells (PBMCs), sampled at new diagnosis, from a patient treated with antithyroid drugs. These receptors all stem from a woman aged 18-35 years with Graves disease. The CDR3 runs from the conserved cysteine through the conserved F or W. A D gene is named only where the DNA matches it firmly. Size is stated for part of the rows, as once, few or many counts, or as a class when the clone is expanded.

TGTGCCAGCCGGGGACTTAACTATGGCTACACCTTC,CASRGLNYGYTF,TRBJ1-2,TRBV12-3/TRBV12-4,-,-
TGTGCCAGCGAGCCCTACGAGCAGTACTTC,CASEPYEQYF,TRBJ2-7,TRBV2,many,-
TGTGCCACCAGTGAGAGCTCTGGAAACACCATATATTTT,CATSESSGNTIYF,TRBJ1-3,TRBV24-1,-,-
TGTGCCAGCAGCGAACTAGCGGGCCCTAACACCGGGGAGCTGTTTTTT,CASSELAGPNTGELFF,TRBJ2-2,TRBV7-6,many,TRBD2
TGCAGTGCCCCGGGGTGGAGCACTGAAGCTTTCTTT,CSAPGWSTEAFF,TRBJ1-1,TRBV20-1,few,-
TGTGCCAGCAGCCAGTCCGTCAATCAGCCCCAGCATTTT,CASSQSVNQPQHF,TRBJ1-5,TRBV11-2,-,-
TGTGCCAGTAGTGGGGACAGGGCCAATCAGCCCCAGCATTTT,CASSGDRANQPQHF,TRBJ1-5,TRBV19,few,TRBD1
TGTGCCAGCAAGGCTACCGGGACAGGGGGTACCGGGGAGCTGTTTTTT,CASKATGTGGTGELFF,TRBJ2-2,TRBV25-1,-,TRBD1
TGCGCCAGCAGCTTGGAGGGACAGCACACAGATACGCAGTATTTT,CASSLEGQHTDTQYF,TRBJ2-3,TRBV5-5,many,-
TGCAGCGTTGATGCGGGGGGCGAGGGTGGCTACACCTTC,CSVDAGGEGGYTF,TRBJ1-2,TRBV29-1,-,-
TGCAGCGTTGAAGTCCCGACGGCCACTGAAGCTTTCTTT,CSVEVPTATEAFF,TRBJ1-1,TRBV29-1,-,-
TGCGCCAGCAGCCAAGAACATCATACCCAGCTGCCGACAGACATAATTCCGTACGAGCAGTACTTC,CASSQEHHTQLPTDIIPYEQYF,TRBJ2-7,TRBV4-1,-,-
TGTGCCAGTAAGGGTCCAGATAATAATCAGCCCCAGCATTTT,CASKGPDNNQPQHF,TRBJ1-5,TRBV19,-,-
TGTGCCAGCAGTTTAGCGTCACGGGGCCCGGGCACAGGGTACCATACTGAAGCTTTCTTT,CASSLASRGPGTGYHTEAFF,TRBJ1-1,TRBV28,-,-
TGTGCCATCAGTGAGTCCTTTCTGGGGGCTGAGCAGTTCTTC,CAISESFLGAEQFF,TRBJ2-1,TRBV10-3,few,-
TGTGCCAGCACCCTATTGGTGAACACTGAAGCTTTCTTT,CASTLLVNTEAFF,TRBJ1-1,TRBV28,many,-
TGCGCCAGCAGCCAAGACAGGGGGCTTGGGGACACTGAAGCTTTCTTT,CASSQDRGLGDTEAFF,TRBJ1-1,TRBV4-1,few,TRBD1
TGCAGCTGCGGTTATTTGGCCTACGAGCAGTACTTC,CSCGYLAYEQYF,TRBJ2-7,TRBV29-1,once,-
TGTGCCAGCAGCCTCGCGGGGGGGGCCATCGCCGGGGAGCTGTTTTTT,CASSLAGGAIAGELFF,TRBJ2-2,TRBV7-2,few,TRBD2
TGTGCCAGCAGCGCCCAGACAGGTTTTAGCTCCTACGAGCAGTACTTC,CASSAQTGFSSYEQYF,TRBJ2-7,TRBV7-8,many,-
TGTGCCAGCAGAACAGGGGGCAACACCGGGGAGCTGTTTTTT,CASRTGGNTGELFF,TRBJ2-2,TRBV28,-,TRBD1
TGTGCCAGCAGGGAAATCCGGGACAGGGGGCAACAGCCCCAGCATTTT,CASREIRDRGQQPQHF,TRBJ1-5,TRBV28,many,TRBD1
TGCGCCAGCAGCCCAACCGGGACAGGGCGAGATACGCAGTATTTT,CASSPTGTGRDTQYF,TRBJ2-3,TRBV5-1,-,TRBD1
TGTGCCAGCAGTCGTAGACAGGGTAGCTACACCTTC,CASSRRQGSYTF,TRBJ1-2,TRBV28,many,TRBD1
TGTGCCACCAGCAGAGATCGGACAGGGGGCTACGAGCAGTACTTC,CATSRDRTGGYEQYF,TRBJ2-7,TRBV15,few,TRBD1
TGTGCCAGCAGCTTCGACAGGGCCAACACTGAAGCTTTCTTT,CASSFDRANTEAFF,TRBJ1-1,TRBV7-9,many,TRBD1
TGTGCCAGCAGCGATTCTAGCGCGAGCTCCTACAATGAGCAGTTCTTC,CASSDSSASSYNEQFF,TRBJ2-1,TRBV7-2,many,-
TGTGCCAGCAGCTTGTCCACGACCTCCTACGAGCAGTACTTC,CASSLSTTSYEQYF,TRBJ2-7,TRBV11-2,many,-
TGCAGTGCTAGTATTACTCCGACAGGGTACAATGAGCAGTTCTTC,CSASITPTGYNEQFF,TRBJ2-1,TRBV20-1,few,TRBD1
TGTGCCAGCAGCCAAATTGGGGGGGGCGCCTATGGCTACACCTTC,CASSQIGGGAYGYTF,TRBJ1-2,TRBV3-1,many,-
TGCAGTGGGGAGCGGCGGGGGCAAAGCAATCAGCCCCAGCATTTT,CSGERRGQSNQPQHF,TRBJ1-5,TRBV20-1,few,-
TGTGTCAGCAGTCCCTCCTACAATGAGCAGTTCTTC,CVSSPSYNEQFF,TRBJ2-1,TRBV27,-,-
TGTGCCAGCAGTTTGACAGGAGTAGGTAGCGAAAAACTGTTTTTT,CASSLTGVGSEKLFF,TRBJ1-4,TRBV2,many,-
TGTGCCAGCAGTGATTATGGACAGGGGTCTGGGGCCAACGCCCTGACTTTC,CASSDYGQGSGANALTF,TRBJ2-6,TRBV2,-,TRBD1
TGTGCCAGCAGTTTCTCTAGGACCGCCAAAGCTAGCGGGGGGAGCACAGATACGCAGTATTTT,CASSFSRTAKASGGSTDTQYF,TRBJ2-3,TRBV12-3/TRBV12-4,many,TRBD2
TGTGCCAGCAGTCCATATCGTGCAGGTGAAAAACTGTTTTTT,CASSPYRAGEKLFF,TRBJ1-4,TRBV6-1,many,-
TGTGCCTGGATGGCCGCTGTACAAGGGTCCTCTGAAGCTTTCTTT,CAWMAAVQGSSEAFF,TRBJ1-1,TRBV30,many,-
TGCAGCGTTGGAAACTCAGCGCCGGGACAGGTCTCAAATGGCTACACCTTC,CSVGNSAPGQVSNGYTF,TRBJ1-2,TRBV29-1,-,TRBD1
TGCGCCAGCAGCTTGGTCGGACAGGGAGACTCACCCCTCCACTTT,CASSLVGQGDSPLHF,TRBJ1-6,TRBV5-1,-,TRBD1
TGTGCCAGCAGTTTCGGCAGGGCTAATGGCTACACCTTC,CASSFGRANGYTF,TRBJ1-2,TRBV28,-,-
TGTGCCAGCATCTTATACCCCTCCGGCAGGAACACTGAAGCTTTCTTT,CASILYPSGRNTEAFF,TRBJ1-1,TRBV6-1,many,-
TGTGCCACCAGCAGAGATGCAGGCAGGGTGGATTCGAACACTGAAGCTTTCTTT,CATSRDAGRVDSNTEAFF,TRBJ1-1,TRBV15,many,-
TGTGCCAGCAGCCCCCTTTCGCGGGACTACGAGCAGTACTTC,CASSPLSRDYEQYF,TRBJ2-7,TRBV11-2,many,-
TGTGCCAGCAGTCCACGGGGGAGGGCAAACGAGCAGTACTTC,CASSPRGRANEQYF,TRBJ2-7,TRBV12-3/TRBV12-4,many,TRBD2
TGTGCCAGCAGTTACCCGGAACTATATGGCTACACCTTC,CASSYPELYGYTF,TRBJ1-2,TRBV6-5,once,-
TGCAGCGTTTCGGGACTAGCGGGCCTTGAGCAGTTCTTC,CSVSGLAGLEQFF,TRBJ2-1,TRBV29-1,many,TRBD2
TGTGCCAGCAGTTTCTTAAGTTCGAACACTGAAGCTTTCTTT,CASSFLSSNTEAFF,TRBJ1-1,TRBV28,many,-
TGTGCCAGCTCTCGAGGGCAGGGGGGGAGCACTGAAGCTTTCTTT,CASSRGQGGSTEAFF,TRBJ1-1,TRBV11-2,many,TRBD1
TGCGCCAGCAGCTTAGAAGCGGGACGTGGAGAGACCCAGTACTTC,CASSLEAGRGETQYF,TRBJ2-5,TRBV5-1,many,TRBD2
TGCGCCAGCAGCCGCGGGGCTGGAAACACCATATATTTT,CASSRGAGNTIYF,TRBJ1-3,TRBV3-1,many,-